This entry concerns a single T cell receptor (beta chain). These data originate in a study of OX40 agonist ivuxolimab in advanced cancers. Study at large: Participants could have had prior anti-PD-1, anti-PD-L1 or anti-CTLA-4 therapy, and 40% had some.

Generated by immunoSEQ multiplex PCR, the TCRdb table keeps only in-frame clones and is missing some. The sample includes about 64,000 clones, around 90% of them seen just once. The material sequenced was CD4+ or CD8+ T cells sorted from blood, taken in a trial of the OX40 agonist ivuxolimab. The sequence derives from an adult with an advanced solid tumor such as melanoma, head and neck, liver or kidney cancer.

The CDR3 DNA sequence: TGTGCCAGCAGTTTATCTGGGTATACGGAAAAACTGTTTTTT. Translated, it gives CASSLSGYTEKLFF. The V call is TRBV28, the J call TRBJ1-4; D uncertain. CDR1 is MDHEN, CDR2 SYDVKM, per germline. The CDR3 is made up of 14 amino acids. V shed 1 base and J shed 8 bases, with 11 bases lying between them.